These 14 T cell receptor beta chains came from one sample sequenced in a study of cytomegalovirus exposure and HLA in healthy donors. A multiplex PCR was run with 60 Vbeta primers and 13 Jbeta primers. Assay: immunoSEQ multiplex PCR; the TCRdb copy retains only in-frame clones and omits some. The sample has some 190,000 clones; approximately 81% are singletons. The sample consisted of PBMCs. The receptors shown here come from a boy aged 2 to 9 in good health and CMV-seronegative.

V gene TRBV5-1 combines with J gene TRBJ2-1; unclear D gene. The CDR3 runs to 15 residues. CDR1 is SGHRS, CDR2 YFSETQ, per germline. Trimming took off 3 bases at V and 0 bases at J, with 10 bases between the two ends. The chain's CDR3 is CASSSEYLSYNEQFF. The CDR3 nucleotides are TGCGCCAGCAGCTCCGAGTACCTCTCCTACAATGAGCAGTTCTTC. Based on the CDR3 plus reference TRBV5-1 and TRBJ2-1, the full variable domain is KAGVTQTPRYLIKTRGQQVTLSCSPISGHRSVSWYQQTPGQGLQFLFEYFSETQRNKGNFPGRFSGRQFSNSRSEMNVSTLELGDSALYLCASSSEYLSYNEQFFGPGTRLTVL.

This chain connects TRBV7-6 to TRBJ2-3; no clear D gene. In germline, CDR1 is SGHVS, CDR2 FNYEAQ. The CDR3 has 13 amino acids. The V end lost 1 base, the J end lost 2 bases, and 4 bases lay between the germline ends. Written as DNA, the CDR3 is TGTGCCAGCAGCTTAGTATCCACAGATACGCAGTATTTT. Its translation: CASSLVSTDTQYF.

The chain carries TRBV19 and TRBJ1-5; possibly TRBD1 for D (6 bases). The germline V and J ends were trimmed by 6 bases and 4 bases, with 16 bases remaining between them. CDR3 length equals 15 residues. CDR1 and CDR2 from the germline V gene are LNHDA and SQIVND (reference sequence). CDR3 sequence reads: CASSAVGQGNQPQHF. The CDR3, as DNA: TGTGCCAGTAGCGCCGTGGGACAAGGGAATCAGCCCCAGCATTTT.

The gene calls are TRBV28 and TRBJ1-5; 10 bases agree with TRBD1. V shed 5 bases, J shed 2 bases, and the junction held 9 bases outside the gene matches. Germline CDR1 reads MDHEN; CDR2 reads SYDVKM. The CDR3 spans 17 residues. CDR3 region: CASSRGQGVSGNQPQHF. CDR3 nucleotide sequence: TGTGCCAGCAGTCGAGGACAGGGGGTTAGTGGCAATCAGCCCCAGCATTTT.

The rearrangement joins TRBV6-4 to TRBJ1-2, with D perhaps TRBD1 (5 bases). The ends were cut back, 2 bases at V and 4 bases at J, with 8 bases in the middle. The V gene's germline CDR1 is MRHNA and CDR2 SNTAGT. This CDR3 is built from 13 residues. This chain's CDR3 is CASSDQGSYGYTF. In nucleotides, the CDR3 is TGTGCCAGCAGTGACCAGGGTAGCTATGGCTACACCTTC.

The chain joins TRBV29-1 to TRBJ2-4; D may be TRBD2 (6 bases). This CDR3 is built from 16 residues. CDR1 is SQVTM, CDR2 ANQGSEA, per germline. Trimming stripped 3 bases from V and 6 bases from J, with 21 bases between. CDR3 sequence reads: CSVEGGKHLKANIQYF. CDR3 DNA sequence: TGCAGCGTTGAGGGCGGGAAACACCTCAAAGCAAACATTCAGTACTTC.

This CDR3 is CASSRGQGSAEAFF. In nucleotides, the CDR3 is TGTGCCAGCTCACGGGGACAGGGCTCTGCTGAAGCTTTCTTT. The rearrangement uses TRBV18 and TRBJ1-1, with 9 nucleotides matching TRBD1. Trimming removed 4 bases from V and 6 bases from J; junction bases left unmatched: 6. CDR3 length: 14 amino acids. In germline, CDR1 is KGHSH, CDR2 LQKENI.

Concerning this clone: A read error may account for a junction end that differs from germline. The V call is TRBV7-9, the J call TRBJ2-3; D call uncertain. The CDR3 covers 16 residues. Germline V CDR1 and CDR2: SEHNR, FQNEAQ (reference sequence). The CDR3 DNA follows: TGTTCCAGCAGCTTACCGGGTTTCCCAAGCACAGATACGCAGTATTTT. As protein: CSSSLPGFPSTDTQYF.

The V gene is TRBV19, the J gene TRBJ1-5, with 9 positions matching TRBD1. The trim removed 7 bases at V and 5 bases at J, leaving 6 bases unmatched. The CDR3 length is 14 residues. CDR1 is LNHDA and CDR2 is SQIVND in the germline V gene (reference sequence). The DNA of the CDR3 is TGTGCCAGTAACCCGACAGGGGGGTATCAGCCCCAGCATTTT. It encodes CASNPTGGYQPQHF.

V gene TRBV10-1 combines with J gene TRBJ2-7; 7 nucleotides align to TRBD2. Per the germline V gene, CDR1 is WNHNN and CDR2 is SYGVQD (reference sequence). The CDR3 spans 12 residues. V shed 4 bases, J shed 4 bases, and the junction held 1 base outside the gene matches. The CDR3 DNA is TGCGCCAGCAGTGTTAGCGGGTACGAGCAGTACTTC. Translating gives CASSVSGYEQYF.

The chain has TRBV4-2 and TRBJ2-3, with TRBD1 identical over 10 bases. Germline CDR1 LGHNA, CDR2 YNFKEQ. V lost 0 bases and J lost 1; bases outside the gene matches: 4. This CDR3 comprises 17 residues. The CDR3 reads CASSQEPTGGGTDTQYF. The CDR3 DNA follows: TGTGCCAGCAGCCAAGAACCGACAGGGGGCGGCACAGATACGCAGTATTTT.

The chain uses TRBV19 and TRBJ1-2; possibly TRBD1 for D (5 bases). The CDR3 has 15 amino acids. Trimming cost V 0 bases and J 2 bases, with 10 bases left between them. Germline loops: CDR1 LNHDA, CDR2 SQIVND (reference sequence). The CDR3: CASSIEASGNYGYTF. The DNA of the CDR3 is TGTGCCAGTAGTATAGAAGCATCAGGGAACTATGGCTACACCTTC.

The V and J genes are TRBV10-3 and TRBJ2-1; a weak D match, TRBD2 (6 bases). Trimming removed 6 bases at V and 7 bases at J, with 19 bases between. The V gene's germline CDR1 is ENHRY and CDR2 SYGVKD. The CDR3 totals 15 residues. The CDR3 is CAIRPTGVSTNEQFF. CDR3 nucleotides: TGTGCCATCAGGCCAACGGGGGTGTCCACAAATGAGCAGTTCTTC.

The chain couples TRBV2 to TRBJ2-1, with D possibly being TRBD1 (5 bases). The CDR3 contains 15 residues. Germline lookup yields CDR1 SNHLY and CDR2 FYNNEI. The V gene lost 1 base and the J gene lost 6 bases, with 13 bases spanning the gap. The CDR3 DNA is TGTGCCAGCAGTGAAGTTAGGGGAAGTTTCAATGAGCAGTTCTTC. Its protein product is CASSEVRGSFNEQFF.